The sequence of this TCR beta chain was determined in a study of T-cell memory formation after mild COVID-19. TCRdb used MiXCR to reprocess the 5' RACE reads, holding one entry per CDR3 protein. The data contain approximately 410,000 distinct CDR3 sequences, around a quarter of them seen just once; the ten biggest clones take up about an eighth. In germline, CDR1 is SGHTA, CDR2 FQGNSA. V shed 5 bases and J 1 base; nucleotides not matched to a gene: 7. The CDR3 covers 16 residues. V and J are TRBV7-2 and TRBJ1-5; 8 nucleotides align to TRBD1. The sequence was collected from an adult woman who had mild COVID-19 (a few samples of this study predate the infection). Cell type and time point are not known. The sequencing sample was made of PBMCs or a T cell subset sorted from them (not recorded which). CDR3 nucleotides: TGTGCCAGCAGCCGCGCACAGGGGGGAAGCAATCAGCCCCAGCATTTT. Its protein is CASSRAQGGSNQPQHF.